This passage covers 8 T cell receptor beta chains from one sample sequenced in a study of lymphopenia after photon versus proton radiotherapy (dated by TCRdb to about 2019). Preparation of the library involved the immunoSEQ multiplex PCR assay. In TCRdb, the immuneACCESS table is reduced to in-frame sequences with V and J assigned. These tables do not hold every clone; where another copy was compared, an unresolved V gene accounts for under half, and the others remain unexplained. For this sample there are 75,000 or so clones; around 88% appear just once. Around 1.4% of the sample is taken by the ten largest. Sequenced material: peripheral blood, taken from a patient treated with proton-based radiotherapy. All receptors come from a man aged 55 to 70 with pancreatic cancer.

Worth noting for this clone: Germline is not matched at one junction end, which may reflect a read error. The rearrangement joins TRBV5-6 to TRBJ2-7; possibly TRBD1 or TRBD2 for D (5 bases each). The CDR3 is made up of 15 amino acids. Germline assignment: CDR1 SGHDT and CDR2 YYEEEE. For the CDR3, the DNA is TGTGCCAGCACCTTGTGGGGCAGGGAGAATCGCGAGCAGTACTTC. It encodes CASTLWGRENREQYF.

V and J are TRBV2 and TRBJ1-4; D ambiguous. The CDR3 contains 14 residues. Germline V gene lookup returns CDR1 SNHLY and CDR2 FYNNEI. V was cut by 8 bases and J by 7 bases, with 17 bases left in between. This CDR3 reads CASQVSGGGEKLFF. CDR3 nucleotides: TGTGCCAGCCAGGTATCAGGTGGAGGTGAAAAACTGTTTTTT.

The gene calls are TRBV5-8 and TRBJ1-2; D not certain. The germline V gene has CDR1 SGHTS and CDR2 YDEGEE. The CDR3 consists of 15 residues. The V gene lost 0 bases and the J gene lost 0 bases, with 9 bases spanning the gap. CDR3 region: CASSLALTANYGYTF. The CDR3 DNA sequence: TGTGCCAGCAGCTTGGCGCTGACGGCTAACTATGGCTACACCTTC.

V and J are TRBV10-2 and TRBJ2-4; D gene ambiguous. The CDR3 consists of 15 residues. The V gene's germline CDR1 is WSHSY and CDR2 SAAADI. V was clipped by 3 bases and J by 0 bases, with 9 bases between them. CDR3 nucleotides: TGCGCCAGCAGTGACCCGATATTAGCCAAAAACATTCAGTACTTC. The encoded protein is CASSDPILAKNIQYF.

This chain connects TRBV6-6 to TRBJ2-7; D perhaps matches TRBD2 (5 bases). V lost 4 bases and J 4 bases, leaving 14 bases between the germline ends. The CDR3 loop spans 14 amino acids. The germline V gene encodes CDR1 MNHNY and CDR2 SVGAGI (reference sequence). CDR3 region: CASSSRGLEYEQYF. The CDR3 DNA reads TGTGCCAGCAGTTCCCGAGGACTTGAATACGAGCAGTACTTC.

This clone was recorded a few times. The chain is built from TRBV19 and TRBJ1-1, with 9 bases aligning to TRBD1. V shed 11 bases, J shed 4 bases, and the junction held 14 bases outside the gene matches. CDR3 size: 15 residues. Germline V gives CDR1 LNHDA, CDR2 SQIVND (reference sequence). The CDR3 nucleotides are TGTGCCTCACGGGACAGGGTCACCTGGAGCACTGAAGCTTTCTTT. This gives the protein CASRDRVTWSTEAFF.

This clone was observed a single time. This chain connects TRBV15 to TRBJ2-3; possibly TRBD1 or TRBD2 for D (5 bases each). Trimming cost V 2 bases and J 6 bases, with 21 bases left between them. The germline V gene has CDR1 LNHNV and CDR2 YYDKDF (reference sequence). There are 17 residues in the CDR3. CDR3 coding DNA: TGTGCCACCAGCAGATTTGGTTACTCTGGGGGTACCGATACGCAGTATTTT. Translation: CATSRFGYSGGTDTQYF.

The rearrangement links TRBV7-6 to TRBJ2-2; maybe TRBD2 (6 bases). Germline-derived CDR1 and CDR2 are SGHVS and FNYEAQ. Between the trimmed V and J ends, which lost 3 bases and 5 bases, there was a span of 13 bases. The CDR3 sequence is 15 residues long. The CDR3 DNA sequence: TGTGCCAGCAGCTTCAGCGGGTCGGGAACCGGGGAGCTGTTTTTT. Translated: CASSFSGSGTGELFF.